A single T cell receptor beta chain is shown here with its context. Antigen specificity is unknown. These data are taken from a study of shared clonotypes between healthy human individuals. Study results and limitations: Clonotype sharing among donors likely depends on sequencing depth. Only blood samples were collected, and tissue repertoires likely differ.

Profiling relied on immunoSEQ multiplex PCR, and the TCRdb table lists in-frame clones only, not all of them. The table shows more than 150,000 clones, with 85% to 95% occurring only once. This CDR3 contains 18 residues. In the CD4+ fraction, cells were divided into CD45RA+ naive and CD45RA-negative memory subsets. The chain recombines TRBV21-1 with TRBJ1-6; the table's D call TRBD1 went unverified against the DNA. TRBV21-1 is designated a pseudogene. The sequencing input was naive CD4+ T cells sorted from blood. Subset in this sample: CD45RA+ positively selected. The clonotype was recovered from a young woman in good health. The CDR3 DNA follows: TGTGCCAGCAGCAAAGTGCCGGGGCAGGGGGTACAGTCCCCACCCCTCCACTTT. Protein: CASSKVPGQGVQSPPLHF.